The T cell receptor beta chain under discussion was sequenced for a study of blood T cell repertoires in COVID-19. Study context: Sources were T cells, B-cell-depleted T cells, or PBMCs; the material itself was cDNA or gDNA.

Using immunoSEQ multiplex PCR, the repertoire was profiled, and TCRdb retains in-frame clones only, with some absent. The table shows hundreds of thousands of clones, with about four fifths occurring only once. This CDR3 has 15 amino acids. Trimming cost V 1 base and J 1 base; bases outside gene matches: 4. The germline gives CDR1 MGHRA, CDR2 YSYEKL. The chain employs TRBV4-1 and TRBJ2-7; 7 bases match TRBD2. The sequence came from a woman of 80 years or more with COVID-19, enrolled during active disease. Sequenced material: peripheral blood. The CDR3 DNA reads as TGCGCCAGCAGCCAAGGTTACGGGGGGTCCTACGAGCAGTACTTC. It codes for CASSQGYGGSYEQYF.